The TCR beta chain under discussion was sequenced for a study of OX40 agonist ivuxolimab in advanced cancers. Study context: The dose-escalation cohort had hepatocellular carcinoma, melanoma, renal cell or head and neck cancer. Overall study results and limits: CD8+ T cells averaged more expanded clones than CD4+. Antigen specificity was not determined for the expanded peripheral T cells. With doses of 0.1 to 3.0 mg/kg, CD4+ and CD8+ blood T cells had undergone clonal expansion by week 6.

Trimming cost V 3 bases and J 7 bases; bases outside gene matches: 6. CDR3 length equals 15 residues. Germline V CDR1 and CDR2: WNHNN, SYGVQD (reference sequence). In regard to this clone: Its specificity is not known.

Profiling relied on immunoSEQ multiplex PCR, and the TCRdb table lists in-frame clones only, not all of them. The data show approximately 58,000 clones, 84% seen once. The sequencing here drew on CD4+ or CD8+ T cells sorted from blood, taken in a trial of the OX40 agonist ivuxolimab. V is TRBV10-1 and J is TRBJ2-1, with 10 bases lining up with TRBD2. This receptor was taken from an adult with an advanced solid tumor such as melanoma, head and neck, liver or kidney cancer. CDR3 nucleotide sequence: TGCGCCAGCAGTGAAGCGGGAGGGCCCGAAAATGAGCAGTTCTTC. Translating gives CASSEAGGPENEQFF.